The next 32 T cell receptor beta chains were all read from a single sample in a study of T cell repertoires in cytomegalovirus infection. TCRdb independently ran MiXCR on the reads; one entry per CDR3 protein. This sample has 450,000 to 600,000 distinct CDR3 sequences, with approximately 10% found just once. The source material was PBMCs. The receptors come from a human donor in good health (CMV status not recorded). Some clones in this sample may be carry-over from other donors' samples.

The chain links TRBV20-1 to TRBJ1-5; no reliable D call. V lost 6 bases and J lost 7, with 19 bases in between. CDR1 is DFQATT and CDR2 is SNEGSKA in the germline V gene (reference sequence). The CDR3 is 14 amino acids. The CDR3 is CSAGPSAREQPQHF. The CDR3, as DNA: TGCAGTGCCGGACCCTCCGCTCGAGAACAGCCCCAGCATTTT.

This clonotype came up a few times. The chain joins TRBV3-1 to TRBJ1-5, with a possible D match to TRBD1 (6 bases). CDR3 length: 16 residues. Germline V lookup: CDR1 LGHDT, CDR2 YNNKEL (reference sequence). Trimming stripped 6 bases from V and 2 bases from J, with 17 bases between. The CDR3 DNA sequence: TGTGCCAGCAGTCCTACAGGGACCTTGGGCAATCAGCCCCAGCATTTT. It codes for CASSPTGTLGNQPQHF. The full variable domain, with the rest looked up from reference TRBV3-1 and TRBJ1-5, is DTAVSQTPKYLVTQMGNDKSIKCEQNLGHDTMYWYKQDSKKFLKIMFSYNNKELIINETVPNRFSPKSPDKAHLNLHINSLELGDSAVYFCASSPTGTLGNQPQHFGDGTRLSIL.

The chain carries TRBV29-1 and TRBJ1-2, with TRBD1 matching over 8 bases. CDR1 is SQVTM and CDR2 is ANQGSEA in the germline V gene. Germline trimming cut 7 bases from V and 5 bases from J; bases unmatched to any gene: 6. The CDR3 runs to 12 residues. CDR3 in amino acids: CSARRTGYGYTF. CDR3 nucleotide sequence: TGCAGCGCCCGGCGGACAGGGTATGGCTACACCTTC.

This clonotype showed up just a few times. CDR3 protein: CASSPQVYNEQFF. CDR3 nucleotides: TGTGCCAGCAGTCCCCAGGTTTACAATGAGCAGTTCTTC. V usage is TRBV6-2 or TRBV6-3 and J usage is TRBJ2-1; D ambiguous. Germline V gene sequence: CDR1 MNHEY, CDR2 SVGEGT. The CDR3 consists of 13 residues. Trimming shortened V by 5 bases and J by 4 bases, and 9 bases separated the two germline ends.

This clonotype was picked up many times. The V and J genes are TRBV4-2 and TRBJ1-6; the D is unclear. Trimming left V 0 bases short and J 4 bases short, with 7 bases between. Germline values: CDR1 LGHNA, CDR2 YNFKEQ. CDR3 length: 15 residues. CDR3 sequence: CASSQDRQYNSPLHF. The CDR3 nucleotides read TGTGCCAGCAGCCAAGATCGGCAGTATAATTCACCCCTCCACTTT.

The genes are TRBV3-1 and TRBJ2-1; the D is unclear. CDR3 length equals 11 residues. The germline V gene encodes CDR1 LGHDT and CDR2 YNNKEL (reference sequence). V was shortened by 4 bases and J by 10 bases, with 8 bases between the two germline ends. CDR3 in DNA: TGTGCCAGCAGCCTCTCTCGGGAGCAGTTCTTC. As protein: CASSLSREQFF.

This clonotype was found many times. The chain has TRBV12-3 or TRBV12-4 and TRBJ2-3; 7 bases are a match to TRBD2. CDR3 length equals 18 residues. V was pared by 6 bases and J by 8 bases, with 23 bases of the junction left unmatched. The CDR3 reads CASSPFPVMGLRNSTQYF. CDR3 bases: TGTGCCAGCAGCCCCTTTCCCGTCATGGGACTAAGAAATAGTACGCAGTATTTT.

This clonotype was detected ten times or more. The chain links TRBV7-2 to TRBJ2-7, with D unresolved. CDR3 length equals 15 residues. Per germline, CDR1 SGHTA and CDR2 FQGNSA. V lost 0 bases to trimming and J lost 3 bases, with 12 bases between them. This chain's CDR3 is CASSLAVDVFYEQYF. Here the CDR3 DNA reads TGTGCCAGCAGCTTAGCGGTTGACGTCTTCTACGAGCAGTACTTC.

This clonotype occurred many times. The V gene is TRBV28, the J gene TRBJ1-5; D gene unclear. This CDR3 has 15 amino acids. CDR1 is MDHEN, CDR2 SYDVKM, per germline. V was cut by 8 bases and J by 0 bases, with 14 bases left in between. CDR3 in amino acids: CASLGSRNSNQPQHF. CDR3 in DNA: TGTGCCAGCCTTGGCAGTCGGAATAGCAATCAGCCCCAGCATTTT.

This clonotype occurred many times. The chain links TRBV28 to TRBJ1-5; 9 nucleotides agree with TRBD1. This CDR3 is 17 amino acids long. The germline V gene encodes CDR1 MDHEN and CDR2 SYDVKM. Germline trimming cut 4 bases from V and 3 bases from J; bases unmatched to any gene: 10. CDR3 coding DNA: TGTGCCAGCAGTTCGAGACCGGGACAGGGACTCAATCAGCCCCAGCATTTT. Translation: CASSSRPGQGLNQPQHF.

The chain recombines TRBV20-1 with TRBJ2-1, with 7 bases identical to TRBD2. CDR3 length: 13 amino acids. The germline gives CDR1 DFQATT, CDR2 SNEGSKA (reference sequence). Trimming at V came to 6 bases and at J to 12 bases, leaving 14 bases not matched to a gene. CDR3 protein: CSAAVGGGQGQFF. CDR3 in DNA: TGCAGTGCAGCTGTGGGGGGGGGTCAGGGGCAGTTCTTC.

This clonotype was counted many times. The chain couples TRBV12-3 or TRBV12-4 to TRBJ1-1, with TRBD1 as a possible D gene (6 bases). The germline V and J ends were trimmed by 2 bases and 3 bases, with 10 bases remaining between them. The CDR3 loop spans 14 amino acids. CDR3 sequence: CASSLTPGDTEAFF. The CDR3 coding sequence is TGTGCCAGCAGTTTAACCCCAGGGGACACTGAAGCTTTCTTT.

This clonotype was counted many times. The genes are TRBV5-1 and TRBJ2-3, with D perhaps being TRBD1 or TRBD2 (5 bases each). Germline V gene data show CDR1 as SGHRS and CDR2 as YFSETQ. V lost 0 bases and J 6 bases, leaving 11 bases between the germline ends. The CDR3 loop spans 14 amino acids. This chain's CDR3 is CASSLEGSGDTQYF. In DNA form, the CDR3 reads TGCGCCAGCAGCTTGGAGGGGAGTGGTGATACGCAGTATTTT.

The V call is TRBV7-9, the J call TRBJ2-7, with TRBD1 matching over 9 bases. V shed 5 bases, J shed 0 bases, and the junction held 5 bases outside the gene matches. Per germline, CDR1 SEHNR and CDR2 FQNEAQ (reference sequence). The CDR3 is 15 amino acids. CDR3 in DNA: TGTGCCAGCAGCGGGACAGGGAACGACTCCTACGAGCAGTACTTC. Translating it yields CASSGTGNDSYEQYF.

Ten or more counts support this clonotype. The genes are TRBV2 and TRBJ2-7, with 7 bases that match TRBD2. V lost 2 bases to trimming and J lost 7 bases; unmatched junction nucleotides: 8. Germline-derived CDR1 and CDR2 are SNHLY and FYNNEI. The CDR3 length is 14 residues. DNA for the CDR3: TGTGCCAGCAGTGAACTGCGGGAGTCAAGTGAGCAGTACTTC. Protein product: CASSELRESSEQYF.

This clonotype was seen repeatedly, ten times or more. V usage is TRBV20-1 and J usage is TRBJ2-3; D possibly matches TRBD1 or TRBD2 (5 bases each). The V end lost 5 bases, the J end lost 3 bases, and 18 bases lay between the germline ends. This CDR3 is 15 amino acids long. The V gene's germline CDR1 is DFQATT and CDR2 SNEGSKA (reference sequence). The CDR3 spells CSAHAEGLGTDTQYF. The CDR3 DNA reads TGCAGTGCTCACGCAGAGGGGTTAGGGACAGATACGCAGTATTTT.

This chain joins TRBV16 and TRBJ1-5; maybe TRBD1 (5 bases). V was pared by 7 bases and J by 1 base, with 11 bases between. Germline CDR1 reads KGHSY; CDR2 reads FQNENV. The CDR3 length is 14 residues. This chain's CDR3 is CASTGRDSNQPQHF. The CDR3 DNA reads TGTGCCAGCACAGGGCGGGACAGCAATCAGCCCCAGCATTTT.

Many counts were recorded for this clonotype. This chain uses TRBV7-2 with TRBJ1-2, with 7 nucleotides matching TRBD1. Germline CDR1 is SGHTA and CDR2 is FQGNSA. The trim removed 5 bases at V and 4 bases at J, leaving 7 bases unmatched. The CDR3 covers 14 residues. The CDR3 bases are TGTGCCAGCAGCCCTGGGACAGAATCCTATGGCTACACCTTC. Translating gives CASSPGTESYGYTF.

This clonotype was picked up a small number of times. This chain uses TRBV5-1 with TRBJ2-2, with D hard to call. CDR1 is SGHRS, CDR2 YFSETQ, per germline. CDR3 length: 13 residues. The V gene lost 4 bases and the J gene lost 4 bases, with 8 bases spanning the gap. This CDR3 is CASSLPATGELFF. In DNA, the CDR3 is TGCGCCAGCAGCCTCCCTGCCACCGGGGAGCTGTTTTTT. The full variable domain, rest sourced from reference TRBV5-1 and TRBJ2-2, is KAGVTQTPRYLIKTRGQQVTLSCSPISGHRSVSWYQQTPGQGLQFLFEYFSETQRNKGNFPGRFSGRQFSNSRSEMNVSTLELGDSALYLCASSLPATGELFFGEGSRLTVL.

This clonotype appeared once. The chain combines TRBV19 with TRBJ2-1; D uncertain. The CDR3 contains 13 residues. With 6 bases removed from V and 5 bases from J, the gap between germline ends came to 11 bases. Looked up from germline, CDR1 is LNHDA and CDR2 is SQIVND (reference sequence). This CDR3 reads CASSLNLNNEQFF. The CDR3 nucleotides are TGTGCCAGTAGCCTAAACTTAAACAATGAGCAGTTCTTC.

This clonotype was counted between two and nine times. The genes are TRBV29-1 and TRBJ2-1; the D is unclear. Germline CDR1 and CDR2: SQVTM and ANQGSEA. V was pared by 3 bases and J by 9 bases, with 12 bases between. The CDR3 contains 12 residues. DNA for the CDR3: TGCAGCGTTGACAGGTCGTGGGGTGAGCAGTTCTTC. Amino acid sequence: CSVDRSWGEQFF.

The CDR3 DNA sequence: TGCAGCGTGGGGGTCGGGACTCCCTACGAGCAGTACTTC. Protein: CSVGVGTPYEQYF. V and J are TRBV29-1 and TRBJ2-7; D is perhaps TRBD2 (6 bases). The CDR3 loop spans 13 amino acids. The germline V gene encodes CDR1 SQVTM and CDR2 ANQGSEA. Trimming pared 6 bases from V and 2 bases from J, leaving 14 bases between.

This clonotype was recorded many times. The J gene is TRBJ1-2, the V gene TRBV7-9; no definite D call. The CDR3 is made up of 15 amino acids. Trimming shortened V by 1 base and J by 3 bases, and 12 bases separated the two germline ends. Germline V CDR1 and CDR2: SEHNR, FQNEAQ (reference sequence). DNA of the CDR3: TGTGCCAGCAGCTTAGGTACTAGCGAATACTATGGCTACACCTTC. The encoded protein is CASSLGTSEYYGYTF.

This clonotype showed up many times. The chain carries TRBV7-2 and TRBJ2-1, with D possibly TRBD2 on 7 matching bases. Trimming cost V 2 bases and J 6 bases, with 14 bases left between them. The CDR3 has 15 residues. The germline gives CDR1 SGHTA, CDR2 FQGNSA. The CDR3 nucleotides are TGTGCCAGCAGCTTATCGAGGGGGGGCCTCAATGAGCAGTTCTTC. Translated, it gives CASSLSRGGLNEQFF.

This clonotype was seen a handful of times. The chain employs TRBV18 and TRBJ1-1; unclear D gene. Germline-derived CDR1 and CDR2 are KGHSH and LQKENI. This CDR3 is 14 amino acids long. The V end was cut by 5 bases, the J end by 3 bases, with 13 bases between. The CDR3 bases are TGTGCCAGCTCAGACGGTCCCCAGGACACTGAAGCTTTCTTT. Its protein product is CASSDGPQDTEAFF.

This clonotype was detected many times. V and J are TRBV4-1 and TRBJ2-1; 9 bases match TRBD2. V dropped 4 bases and J dropped 1; count of bases not matched to a gene: 5. The CDR3 totals 16 residues. CDR1 and CDR2 (germline): MGHRA, YSYEKL. In DNA form, the CDR3 reads TGCGCCAGCAGCCCGGGCGGGGGGGATTCCTACAATGAGCAGTTCTTC. Protein sequence: CASSPGGGDSYNEQFF.

This clonotype came up many times. Sequence at one end of the junction differs from germline and may be a read error. V and J are TRBV7-6 and TRBJ2-1, with D perhaps matching TRBD2 (7 bases). The germline gives CDR1 SGHVS, CDR2 FNYEAQ. CDR3 length equals 14 residues. In DNA, the CDR3 is TGTGCCAGCAACTTAGGGGGGGGTTACAATGAGCAGTTCTTC. This codes for CASNLGGGYNEQFF. The entire variable domain, with the rest obtained from reference TRBV7-6 and TRBJ2-1, is as follows: GAGVSQSPRYKVTKRGQDVALRCDPISGHVSLYWYRQALGQGPEFLTYFNYEAQQDKSGLPNDRFSAERPEGSISTLTIQRTEQRDSAMYRCASNLGGGYNEQFFGPGTRLTVL.

The rearrangement links TRBV27 to TRBJ2-7; 9 nucleotides line up with TRBD2. The CDR3 contains 16 residues. In germline, CDR1 is MNHEY, CDR2 SMNVEV (reference sequence). The ends lost 4 bases at V and 2 bases at J; junction bases unmatched: 9. The DNA for the CDR3 is TGTGCCAGCAGTTCCCTGGCGGGAGGGAGGACCTACGAGCAGTACTTC. This encodes CASSSLAGGRTYEQYF.

There are many counts of this clonotype. This chain joins TRBV27 and TRBJ2-7, with D possibly being TRBD2 (5 bases). The length of the CDR3 is 12 residues. With 5 bases removed from V and 6 bases from J, the gap between germline ends came to 11 bases. CDR1 MNHEY and CDR2 SMNVEV come from the germline V gene (reference sequence). The CDR3 loop reads CASSPTRGEQYF. Here the CDR3 DNA reads TGTGCCAGCAGTCCGACCCGGGGCGAGCAGTACTTC.

This clonotype was seen many times. The chain combines TRBV6-2 or TRBV6-3 with TRBJ2-2, with 8 bases matching TRBD1. J lost 6 bases, V lost 8 bases, and 5 bases had no gene match. From germline, CDR1 is MNHEY and CDR2 SVGEGT. CDR3 length: 13 residues. The CDR3 region is CASRDRRAGELFF. CDR3 coding DNA: TGTGCCAGCCGGGACAGGCGGGCCGGGGAGCTGTTTTTT.

This clonotype was detected many times. The V gene is TRBV7-6, the J gene TRBJ2-1; 7 bases fit TRBD2. Per the germline V gene, CDR1 is SGHVS and CDR2 is FNYEAQ. There are 16 residues in the CDR3. Trimming took 1 base from V and 9 from J; bases not matched to a gene: 12. CDR3 nucleotides: TGTGCCAGCAGCTTAGTGGGCGGGAGCGCCAATCCTGAGCAGTTCTTC. Encoded protein: CASSLVGGSANPEQFF.

The table lists this clonotype with many counts. The rearrangement uses TRBV10-3 and TRBJ1-3; D unclear. V was trimmed by 7 bases and J by 0 bases, leaving 4 bases between them. The CDR3 is made up of 12 amino acids. Germline CDR1 and CDR2: ENHRY and SYGVKD. The CDR3 sequence: CAIKDSGNTIYF. CDR3 bases: TGTGCCATCAAGGACTCTGGAAACACCATATATTTT.